This T cell receptor (beta chain) is drawn from a study of blood T cell repertoires in COVID-19. Study-level background: Sites in the United States, Italy and Spain provided acute and convalescent COVID-19 samples. T cells, B-cell-depleted T cells, or PBMCs provided the cDNA or gDNA that served as material.

Germline CDR1 and CDR2: LNHDA and SQIVND (reference sequence). The germline V and J ends were trimmed by 4 bases and 7 bases, with 11 bases remaining between them. The CDR3 contains 13 residues. With regard to this clone: Different DNA sequences within this sample yield the same CDR3.

In the authors' workflow: Nucleated cell number was recorded as an estimate derived from reference gene primer amplification. Profiling relied on immunoSEQ multiplex PCR, and the TCRdb table lists in-frame clones only, not all of them. That table furnishes V, J and clone size, whereas the DNA furnished D and trimming. Of fewer than 350,000 clones in the sample, about 87% are singletons; the top ten hold roughly 8%. The clonotype originates from a woman between 45 and 60 years old who had recovered from COVID-19. The sequenced material came from peripheral blood. The chain joins TRBV19 to TRBJ1-5; no firm D call. CDR3 loop: CASSSGVRQPQHF. The CDR3 DNA sequence: TGTGCCAGTAGTAGCGGGGTTCGACAGCCCCAGCATTTT.